The rows below give T cell receptor beta chains drawn from one sample of a study of cytomegalovirus exposure and HLA in healthy donors. This table comes from immunoSEQ multiplex PCR, and its TCRdb copy is limited to in-frame clones, with some not included. The table shows roughly 120,000 clones, with about 78% occurring only once. Input material: PBMCs. These receptors originate from a woman in her forties in good health and CMV-seropositive. Both conserved end residues are part of each CDR3. Each record gives: D gene, J gene, clone size, V gene, CDR3 DNA, CDR3 protein. A D gene is named only where the DNA matches it firmly. Some rows have no size entry. The others give once, few or many, or a class for an expanded clone.

>TRBD1|TRBJ2-7|NA|TRBV10-3
TGTGCCATCAGTGAGGAGGGACAGAATAACTACGAGCAGTACTTC
CAISEEGQNNYEQYF
>NA|TRBJ2-6|NA|TRBV9
TGTGCCAGCAGCCCCGGTTCTGAGGCCAACGTCCTGACTTTC
CASSPGSEANVLTF
>NA|TRBJ1-4|NA|TRBV7-2
TGTGCCAGCAGCTTAGGGGGCCAGGGCGGTGAAAAACTGTTTTTT
CASSLGGQGGEKLFF
>NA|TRBJ2-1|NA|TRBV5-1
TGCGCCAGCAGCCCCTCTATCGTCGGGGGGCGGTCTGGCGAGCAGTTCTTC
CASSPSIVGGRSGEQFF
>TRBD1|TRBJ2-5|NA|TRBV5-1
TGCGCCAGCAGCTTGGTCGGGACAGGGGAGACCCAGTACTTC
CASSLVGTGETQYF
>NA|TRBJ2-7|NA|TRBV14
TGTGCCAGCAGCCCCCGGGACATCTCCTACGAGCAGTACTTC
CASSPRDISYEQYF
>NA|TRBJ2-5|NA|TRBV7-2
TGTGCCAGCAGCTTGATGGACAGAGAGACCCAGTACTTC
CASSLMDRETQYF
>TRBD1|TRBJ1-4|NA|TRBV27
TGTGCCAGCAGCCACGACAGGGATGAAAAACTGTTTTTT
CASSHDRDEKLFF
>NA|TRBJ1-1|NA|TRBV9
TGTGCCAGCAGCGTAAGCATGGACACTGAAGCTTTCTTT
CASSVSMDTEAFF
>NA|TRBJ2-1|NA|TRBV7-2
TGTGCCAGCAGCCTTTCAGAGGGTGAGCAGTTCTTC
CASSLSEGEQFF
>NA|TRBJ1-2|NA|TRBV19
TGTGCCAGTAGTATCCGACCCCTTAGCGGCTACACCTTC
CASSIRPLSGYTF
>NA|TRBJ2-5|NA|TRBV5-4
TGTGCCAGCAGCTTGGGGGGGGAAGGAGGAGGCCAGTACTTC
CASSLGGEGGGQYF
>TRBD2|TRBJ2-1|NA|TRBV6-6
TGTGCCAGCAGTCCCTTGGGTAGCGGGGGAGCCTATGAGCAGTTCTTC
CASSPLGSGGAYEQFF
>TRBD1|TRBJ1-5|NA|TRBV4-1
TGCGCCAGCAGCCTACAGGGGGTCAGCAATCAGCCCCAGCATTTT
CASSLQGVSNQPQHF
>NA|TRBJ1-1|NA|TRBV5-1
TGCGCCAGCAGCTTGGACTATATGAAGCCTTTCTTT
CASSLDYMKPFF
>NA|TRBJ1-1|NA|TRBV6-5
TGTGCCAGCAGTGCCGGACACGGCTCGAACACTGAAGCTTTCTTT
CASSAGHGSNTEAFF
>TRBD1|TRBJ2-7|once|TRBV7-7
TGTGCTAGCAGCCCCGGGACAGGCGTCCACGAGCAGTACTTC
CASSPGTGVHEQYF
>TRBD1|TRBJ1-1|NA|TRBV14
TGTGCCAGCAGCGATACCGGGACAGTGAACACTGAAGCTTTCTTT
CASSDTGTVNTEAFF
>NA|TRBJ2-5|NA|TRBV6-1
TGTGCCAGCAGGGAGAGGGGGACGGAGACCCAGTACTTC
CASRERGTETQYF
>NA|TRBJ1-1|NA|TRBV29-1
TGCAGCGTTGAAGATACAGGAGGACAGAGACCTGAAGCTTTCTTT
CSVEDTGGQRPEAFF
>TRBD1|TRBJ1-1|NA|TRBV7-9
TGTGCCAGCAGCTTAAAGGGGGCAATGAACACTGAAGCTTTCTTT
CASSLKGAMNTEAFF
>NA|TRBJ1-1|NA|TRBV10-3
TGTGCCATCAGTGCCCAGGGCCTAGAGGCTTTCTTT
CAISAQGLEAFF